The present TCR beta chain was sequenced within a study of neoadjuvant anti-PD-1 for oral cavity cancer. Germline-derived CDR1 and CDR2 are MNHEY and SMNVEV (reference sequence). This CDR3 is built from 15 residues. Trimming took off 5 bases at V and 0 bases at J, with 11 bases between the two ends. The method was immunoSEQ multiplex PCR; TCRdb's version includes in-frame clones alone and lacks a portion of them. The table has over 15,000 clones, under 70% seen once. This specimen consisted of PBMCs, obtained before nivolumab (anti-PD-1) treatment. The V call is TRBV27, the J call TRBJ1-5; no clear D. The TCR originated in a person between 35 and 79 years old with oral cavity squamous cell carcinoma. As DNA, the CDR3 is TGTGCCAGCAGTCCCTGGACCGATAGCAATCAGCCCCAGCATTTT. Protein product: CASSPWTDSNQPQHF.